One and the same sample provided the 23 T cell receptor beta chains below, sequenced in a study of blood T cell repertoires in COVID-19. Some clones are missing from TCRdb's copy, which holds only in-frame ones; the method was immunoSEQ multiplex PCR. The sample carries approximately 50,000 clones, about 88% recorded once. Sequencing was carried out using peripheral blood. The source is a man aged 65 to 79 with active COVID-19.

The V and J genes are TRBV7-3 and TRBJ2-3, with D perhaps TRBD2 (6 bases). V lost 5 bases, J lost 0 bases, and 12 bases lay in between. This CDR3 region has 15 residues. Looked up from germline, CDR1 is SGHTA and CDR2 is FQGTGA. CDR3 amino acids: CASSPQAGSTDTQYF. The CDR3 DNA is TGTGCCAGCAGCCCCCAAGCGGGTAGCACAGATACGCAGTATTTT. The whole variable domain, remainder taken from reference TRBV7-3 and TRBJ2-3, is GAGVSQTPSNKVTEKGKYVELRCDPISGHTALYWYRQSLGQGPEFLIYFQGTGAADDSGLPNDRFFAVRPEGSVSTLKIQRTERGDSAVYLCASSPQAGSTDTQYFGPGTRLTVL.

This clone appeared a single time. The DNA of the CDR3 is TGCGCCAGCAGCCAAGACCGGGTATATGGCTACACCTTC. Its protein product is CASSQDRVYGYTF. The V and J genes are TRBV4-3 and TRBJ1-2; no definite D call. Germline CDR1 is LGHNA and CDR2 is YSLEER. V was pared by 0 bases and J by 5 bases, with 7 bases between. The CDR3 is 13 amino acids.

V and J are TRBV12-5 and TRBJ2-7; possibly TRBD1 for D (6 bases). The V and J ends lost 9 bases and 4 bases respectively, with 16 bases between them. This CDR3 has 13 residues. Germline lookup yields CDR1 LGHNT and CDR2 FRNRAP. DNA of the CDR3: TGTGCTAGAATACGACAGGAACCTTACGAGCAGTACTTC. It codes for CARIRQEPYEQYF.

The chain recombines TRBV29-1 with TRBJ2-3, with TRBD2 matching 10 bases. V trimming: 8 bases; J trimming: 5 bases; junction bases outside the gene matches: 10. Germline assignment: CDR1 SQVTM and CDR2 ANQGSEA. The CDR3 is 14 residues long. CDR3 region: CSTSSGRAGDTQYF. The CDR3 DNA follows: TGCAGCACCTCGAGCGGGAGGGCCGGAGATACGCAGTATTTT.

V is TRBV9 and J is TRBJ2-3, with D tentatively TRBD1 (5 bases). The CDR3 extends over 15 amino acids. V dropped 2 bases and J dropped 3 bases, with 13 bases sitting between them. CDR1 is SGDLS, CDR2 YYNGEE, per germline. The CDR3 protein is CASSVFRQSTDTQYF. The CDR3 region has the DNA TGTGCCAGCAGCGTTTTTAGACAGTCTACAGATACGCAGTATTTT.

The chain employs TRBV7-9 and TRBJ2-2, with 7 nucleotides matching TRBD1. The V segment lost 3 bases and the J segment 0 bases; nucleotides outside the gene matches: 1. CDR3 length: 15 residues. Germline V gene sequence: CDR1 SEHNR, CDR2 FQNEAQ (reference sequence). The CDR3 DNA follows: TGTGCCAGCAGCTTGGGACAGCCGAACACCGGGGAGCTGTTTTTT. It is translated as CASSLGQPNTGELFF.

The chain combines TRBV6-6 with TRBJ1-5, with 9 bases that match TRBD1. CDR3 size: 15 residues. The germline gives CDR1 MNHNY, CDR2 SVGAGI (reference sequence). V was pared by 6 bases and J by 4 bases, with 7 bases of the junction left unmatched. Here the CDR3 DNA reads TGTGCCAGCAGCGGAGGGACAGGGTTGAATCAGCCCCAGCATTTT. This encodes CASSGGTGLNQPQHF.

The chain recombines TRBV7-2 with TRBJ2-7; 8 bases agree with TRBD1. Trimming took 5 bases from V and 5 from J; bases not matched to a gene: 5. Germline loops: CDR1 SGHTA, CDR2 FQGNSA. The CDR3 runs to 13 residues. CDR3 DNA: TGTGCCAGCAGCATCCAACAGGGGGACGAGCAGTACTTC. Protein product: CASSIQQGDEQYF. The full variable domain, in which reference TRBV7-2 and TRBJ2-7 provide the parts outside the CDR3, is GAGVSQSPSNKVTEKGKDVELRCDPISGHTALYWYRQSLGQGLEFLIYFQGNSAPDKSGLPSDRFSAERTGGSVSTLTIQRTQQEDSAVYLCASSIQQGDEQYFGPGTRLTVT.

This chain joins TRBV6-2 or TRBV6-3 and TRBJ2-5; TRBD2 might be the D (6 bases). The V gene lost 2 bases and the J gene lost 4 bases, with 26 bases spanning the gap. Germline CDR1 is MNHEY and CDR2 is SVGEGT. The CDR3 contains 19 residues. CDR3 sequence (DNA): TGTGCCAGCAGTTACCCGGATATTAGACTAGTGCGTCGCGGAGAGACCCAGTACTTC. This encodes CASSYPDIRLVRRGETQYF.

The V and J genes are TRBV3-1 (or the pseudogene TRBV3-2) and TRBJ2-1, with D hard to call. Germline-derived CDR1 and CDR2 are LGHDT and YNNKEL (reference sequence). The CDR3 totals 12 residues. V was cut by 4 bases and J by 8 bases, with 9 bases left in between. The CDR3 DNA follows: TGTGCCAGCAGCCGTTCTTTTGATGAGCAGTTCTTC. Translation gives CASSRSFDEQFF.

The J gene is TRBJ1-2, the V gene TRBV5-6; unclear D gene. The germline V gene has CDR1 SGHDT and CDR2 YYEEEE. There are 15 residues in the CDR3. V lost 0 bases to trimming and J lost 4 bases, with 13 bases between them. The CDR3 protein is CASSLDPTVSYGYTF. CDR3 sequence (DNA): TGTGCCAGCAGCTTGGATCCCACTGTGAGCTATGGCTACACCTTC.

This chain joins TRBV28 and TRBJ1-1; no reliable D call. Germline V gene data show CDR1 as MDHEN and CDR2 as SYDVKM. The CDR3 has 16 amino acids. V shed 2 bases and J shed 6 bases, with 19 bases lying between them. The CDR3 here is CASSLIAVYKFPEAFF. CDR3 nucleotide sequence: TGTGCCAGCAGTTTAATTGCGGTTTATAAATTCCCTGAAGCTTTCTTT.

J is TRBJ1-1 and V is TRBV19; D call uncertain. The CDR3 loop spans 14 amino acids. The V and J ends lost 0 bases and 3 bases respectively, with 8 bases between them. Germline CDR1 reads LNHDA; CDR2 reads SQIVND (reference sequence). In DNA, the CDR3 is TGTGCCAGTAGTATAGATCTTAGCTACACTGAAGCTTTCTTT. Translation: CASSIDLSYTEAFF.

The chain joins TRBV24-1 to TRBJ2-1; no definite D call. Trimming cost V 7 bases and J 4 bases, with 16 bases left between them. CDR1 and CDR2 (germline): KGHDR, SFDVKD. The CDR3 spans 15 residues. For the CDR3, the DNA is TGTGCCACCAGCCAACTCGGTACGAGTTACAATGAGCAGTTCTTC. It translates to CATSQLGTSYNEQFF.

The rearrangement links TRBV7-8 to TRBJ1-3, with D maybe TRBD1 (5 bases). Germline V lookup: CDR1 SGHVS, CDR2 FQNEAQ. With 5 bases removed from V and 6 bases from J, the gap between germline ends came to 14 bases. The CDR3 sequence is 14 residues long. The CDR3 reads CASSIGREINTIYF. DNA of the CDR3: TGTGCCAGCAGCATCGGCAGGGAAATAAACACCATATATTTT.

The genes are TRBV19 and TRBJ2-2; tentatively, D is TRBD2 (6 bases). CDR3 size: 15 residues. V was shortened by 6 bases and J by 3 bases, with 14 bases between the two germline ends. Per the germline V gene, CDR1 is LNHDA and CDR2 is SQIVND (reference sequence). CDR3 loop: CASRQHSGDTGELFF. As DNA, the CDR3 is TGTGCCAGTAGGCAGCATAGCGGCGACACCGGGGAGCTGTTTTTT.

This clone has at least ten counts. The chain has TRBV2 and TRBJ2-7; TRBD1 might be the D (6 bases). The length of the CDR3 is 13 residues. Trimming cost V 4 bases and J 2 bases, with 9 bases left between them. Germline V gene sequence: CDR1 SNHLY, CDR2 FYNNEI. Here the CDR3 reads CASSGNRAYEQYF. The DNA of the CDR3 is TGTGCCAGCAGTGGTAACAGGGCCTACGAGCAGTACTTC.

The chain uses TRBV5-1 and TRBJ2-1, with 7 bases fitting TRBD1. This CDR3 region has 14 residues. In germline, CDR1 is SGHRS, CDR2 YFSETQ. Trimming took 0 bases from V and 7 from J; bases not matched to a gene: 4. The CDR3: CASSLATGLNEQFF. CDR3 DNA sequence: TGCGCCAGCAGCTTGGCGACAGGGTTAAATGAGCAGTTCTTC.

In DNA, the CDR3 is TGTGCCAGCAGCTTAGAGGGGCGGAGCGGGGAGACCCAGTACTTC. Protein sequence: CASSLEGRSGETQYF. The chain recombines TRBV7-7 with TRBJ2-5; TRBD2 is a possible D gene (6 bases). Trimming took 1 base from V and 5 from J, leaving 14 bases between them. In germline, CDR1 is SSHAT, CDR2 FNYEAQ (reference sequence). The length of the CDR3 is 15 residues.

This chain links TRBV18 with TRBJ2-1; possibly TRBD2 for D (5 bases). The V end lost 4 bases, the J end lost 3 bases, and 10 bases lay between the germline ends. There are 14 residues in the CDR3. CDR1 and CDR2 (germline): KGHSH, LQKENI. CDR3 coding DNA: TGTGCCAGCTCACAAGGCGGGCGCTACAATGAGCAGTTCTTC. Translating gives CASSQGGRYNEQFF.

This chain joins TRBV6-5 and TRBJ2-7; a possible D gene is TRBD1 (6 bases). Between the trimmed V and J ends, which lost 6 bases and 2 bases, there was a span of 14 bases. Germline V gene lookup returns CDR1 MNHEY and CDR2 SVGAGI. This CDR3 region has 14 residues. The DNA of the CDR3 is TGTGCCAGCAGCCAGCTTACAGGGCCCTACGAGCAGTACTTC. Amino acid sequence: CASSQLTGPYEQYF.

The chain links TRBV9 to TRBJ2-1; a possible D gene is TRBD1 (5 bases). Looked up from germline, CDR1 is SGDLS and CDR2 is YYNGEE. CDR3 size: 13 residues. V lost 3 bases to trimming and J lost 5 bases, with 9 bases between them. The CDR3 coding sequence is TGTGCCAGCAGCGGACGGACAAACAATGAGCAGTTCTTC. It codes for CASSGRTNNEQFF.

The V call is TRBV6-5, the J call TRBJ1-2, with D possibly TRBD1 on 6 matching bases. V dropped 7 bases and J dropped 4 bases, with 13 bases sitting between them. The CDR3 runs to 13 residues. The germline V gene has CDR1 MNHEY and CDR2 SVGAGI. The CDR3 sequence: CASNKQGAYGYTF. The DNA for the CDR3 is TGTGCCAGCAACAAACAGGGAGCCTATGGCTACACCTTC.